This TCR beta chain came from a study of human T cells and chemical hapten exposure. Overall study: Across samples, TCR yields varied, mostly owing to small differences in pooled library volumes.

The library tagged each cDNA molecule with unique molecular identifiers. Per the study methods: Sequenced samples showed a median of around 100,000 TCRs each, with counts running from around 20,000 to 690,000. Using its own MiXCR run on the RACE reads, TCRdb lists one record per CDR3 protein. TCRdb, rather than the study authors, made the V and J calls. Here the sample spans some 50,000 distinct CDR3 sequences, around 4.5% being singletons. Time point specified: healthy volunteer bleed at 2 weeks. Before extraction, the whole blood was not fractionated, and total RNA was taken from it. Study conclusions and caveats: High-frequency TCRs, those above 1 in 1000, stayed the same after DPC sensitization.

Ten or more counts support this clonotype. Antigen specificity is unknown. This CDR3 is 15 amino acids long. From germline, CDR1 is GTSNPN and CDR2 SVGIG (reference sequence). V lost 6 bases and J lost 1, with 18 bases in between. The sample consisted of whole blood. The genes are TRBV30 and TRBJ1-1; TRBD1 might be the D (5 bases). This TCR was sampled from a human donor in good health. Some clones in this sample may be carry-over from other donors' samples. DNA for the CDR3: TGTGCCTGCCCCCCGGCAGGGAGGACGAACACTGAAGCTTTCTTT. It codes for CACPPAGRTNTEAFF. Based on the CDR3 plus reference TRBV30 and TRBJ1-1, the full variable domain is SQTIHQWPATLVQPVGSPLSLECTVEGTSNPNLYWYRQAAGRGLQLLFYSVGIGQISSEVPQNLSASRPQDRQFILSSKKLLLSDSGFYLCACPPAGRTNTEAFFGQGTRLTVV.